This T cell receptor beta chain stems from a study of T cell responses to AZD1222 COVID-19 vaccine. The CDR3 is 13 amino acids. Germline assignment: CDR1 DFQATT and CDR2 SNEGSKA (reference sequence). V was trimmed by 3 bases and J by 6 bases, leaving 11 bases between them. Data came from immunoSEQ multiplex PCR; TCRdb stores just in-frame clones and leaves some out. This repertoire shows about 150,000 clones, 75% to 90% found once; its top ten account for 4.1%. Study-wide points: Sampling that yielded the repertoires occurred only after the peak T cell response.

As for this clone: Its specificity is not known.

Sequencing used peripheral blood, obtained on day 0 of MenACWY control vaccination. The chain joins TRBV20-1 to TRBJ1-4; D possibly corresponds to TRBD1 (6 bases). This receptor was identified in an adult in good health. CDR3 nucleotides: TGCAGTGCTAGTAAGGGGGATGATGAAAAACTGTTTTTT. Amino acid sequence: CSASKGDDEKLFF.